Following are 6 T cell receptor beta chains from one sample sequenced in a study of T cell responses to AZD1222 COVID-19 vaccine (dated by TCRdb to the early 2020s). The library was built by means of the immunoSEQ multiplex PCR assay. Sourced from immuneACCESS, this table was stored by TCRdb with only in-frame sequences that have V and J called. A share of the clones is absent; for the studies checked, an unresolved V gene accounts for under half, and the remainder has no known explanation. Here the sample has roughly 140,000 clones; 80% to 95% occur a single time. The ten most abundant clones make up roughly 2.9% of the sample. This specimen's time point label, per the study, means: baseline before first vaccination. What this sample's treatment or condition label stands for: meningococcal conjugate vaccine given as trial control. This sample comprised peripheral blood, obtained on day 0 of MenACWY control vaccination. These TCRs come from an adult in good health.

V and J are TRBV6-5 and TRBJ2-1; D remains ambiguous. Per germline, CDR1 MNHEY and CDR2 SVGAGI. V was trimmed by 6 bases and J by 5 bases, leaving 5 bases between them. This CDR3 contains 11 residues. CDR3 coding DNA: TGTGCCAGCAGAACCGACAATGAGCAGTTCTTC. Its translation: CASRTDNEQFF.

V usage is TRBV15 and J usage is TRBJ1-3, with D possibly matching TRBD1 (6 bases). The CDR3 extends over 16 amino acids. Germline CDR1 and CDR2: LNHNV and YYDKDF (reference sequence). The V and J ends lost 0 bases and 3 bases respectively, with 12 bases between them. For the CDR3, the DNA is TGTGCCACCAGCAGAGATGGGACATTCCGTGGAAACACCATATATTTT. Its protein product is CATSRDGTFRGNTIYF.

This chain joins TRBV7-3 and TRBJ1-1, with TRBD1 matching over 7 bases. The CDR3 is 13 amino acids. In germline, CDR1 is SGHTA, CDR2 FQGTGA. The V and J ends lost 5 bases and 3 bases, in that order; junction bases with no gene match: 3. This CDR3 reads CASSPDRDTEAFF. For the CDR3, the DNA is TGTGCCAGCAGCCCTGACAGGGACACTGAAGCTTTCTTT.

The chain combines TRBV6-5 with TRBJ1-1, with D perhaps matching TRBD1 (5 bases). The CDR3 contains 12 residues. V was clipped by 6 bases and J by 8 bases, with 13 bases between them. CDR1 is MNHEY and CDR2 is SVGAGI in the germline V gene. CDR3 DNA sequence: TGTGCCAGCAGCTCCAGGGTAGCGGAAGCTTTCTTT. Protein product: CASSSRVAEAFF.

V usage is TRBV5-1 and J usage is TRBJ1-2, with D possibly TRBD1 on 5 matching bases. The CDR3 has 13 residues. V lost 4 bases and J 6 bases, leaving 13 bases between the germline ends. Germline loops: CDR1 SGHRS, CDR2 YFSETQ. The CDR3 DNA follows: TGCGCCAGCAGCGCTAGCAGGGAAGATGGCTACACCTTC. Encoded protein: CASSASREDGYTF.

The CDR3 protein is CASSNRDGSPLHF. The DNA for the CDR3 is TGTGCCAGCAGTAACAGGGATGGGTCACCCCTCCACTTT. V usage is TRBV27 and J usage is TRBJ1-6; D possibly corresponds to TRBD1 (6 bases). CDR1 and CDR2 from the germline V gene are MNHEY and SMNVEV (reference sequence). V dropped 5 bases and J dropped 10 bases, with 12 bases sitting between them. This CDR3 contains 13 residues.